A selection of T cell receptor beta chains follows, all from one sample in a study of OX40 agonist ivuxolimab in advanced cancers. Repertoires were generated with immunoSEQ multiplex PCR, while TCRdb's copy carries only in-frame clones and drops some. The data show approximately 60,000 clones, 70% to 90% seen once. This sample comprised CD4+ or CD8+ T cells sorted from blood, obtained in a trial of the OX40 agonist ivuxolimab. Every receptor here comes from an adult with an advanced solid tumor such as melanoma, head and neck, liver or kidney cancer. CDR3s include the opening cysteine and the closing phenylalanine or tryptophan. A D gene is named only where the DNA matches it firmly. Clone size appears in some rows only: once, few, many, or a class for an expanded clone.

TRBV5-5	TRBJ1-2	.	.	TGTGCCAGCAGCTCTAATCAAGGGGGCTACACCTTC	CASSSNQGGYTF
TRBV29-1	TRBJ1-2	.	few	TGCAGCGTTGACGGCGGGGGCCATGGCTACACCTTC	CSVDGGGHGYTF
TRBV19	TRBJ2-5	TRBD1	.	TGTGCCAGTAGTATAGACCCCTGGACAGGACAAGAGACCCAGTACTTC	CASSIDPWTGQETQYF
TRBV5-1	TRBJ2-5	TRBD1	.	TGCGCCAGCAGCCTCACAGGGGGAGGAAGAGAGACCCAGTACTTC	CASSLTGGGRETQYF
TRBV4-2	TRBJ1-4	.	.	TGTGCCAGCAGCCAAGAGCCAGATCGTAATGAAAAACTGTTTTTT	CASSQEPDRNEKLFF
TRBV6-1	TRBJ2-3	.	.	TGTGCCAGCAGTGCTGTAGTCCAAGATACGCAGTATTTT	CASSAVVQDTQYF
TRBV12-5	TRBJ2-5	.	.	TGTGCTAGTGGTATACGCACGGAGACCCAGTACTTC	CASGIRTETQYF
TRBV5-1	TRBJ1-1	.	.	TGCGCCAGCAGCGACCCCGGGGTCACTGAAGCTTTCTTT	CASSDPGVTEAFF
TRBV7-8	TRBJ1-5	.	.	TGTGCCAGCAGCTTAGAACAGCTTCAGCCCCAGCATTTT	CASSLEQLQPQHF
TRBV5-6	TRBJ2-5	TRBD2	.	TGTGCCAGCAGTAGGACTAGCGGGGGAGAAGAGACCCAGTACTTC	CASSRTSGGEETQYF
TRBV9	TRBJ2-7	TRBD1	.	TGTGCCAGCAGCTATGCCGGGACAGGGGGCTACGAGCAGTACTTC	CASSYAGTGGYEQYF
TRBV29-1	TRBJ2-6	.	.	TGCAGCGAACAGAGCTCTGGGGCCAACGTCCTGACTTTC	CSEQSSGANVLTF
TRBV2	TRBJ2-1	.	.	TGTGCCAGCAGTGAAACCGCCTACAATGAGCAGTTCTTC	CASSETAYNEQFF
TRBV5-6	TRBJ1-5	.	.	TGTGCCAGCAGCTTTCTTGGCCCCAATCAGCCCCAGCATTTT	CASSFLGPNQPQHF
TRBV5-1	TRBJ2-1	.	.	TGCGCCAGCAGCGCTAACCCGTCCACCGAAGTGTTGTTCTTC	CASSANPSTEVLFF
TRBV15	TRBJ1-3	.	few	TGTGCCACCAGCCCGAAAAGGGGGACGGGTGGAAACACCATATATTTT	CATSPKRGTGGNTIYF
TRBV10-1	TRBJ2-3	TRBD2	.	TGCGCCAAACTAGCGGGGGCAGATACGCAGTATTTT	CAKLAGADTQYF
TRBV5-6	TRBJ2-5	.	.	TGTGCCAGCAGCTTTGTGGCCTCAGGGGATCAGTACTTC	CASSFVASGDQYF
TRBV15	TRBJ2-7	TRBD2	.	TGTGCCACCAGCAGAGGTGGACTAGCGGCGTACGAGCAGTACTTC	CATSRGGLAAYEQYF
TRBV9	TRBJ2-7	.	.	TGTGCCAGCAGCGTAGAAGCGGTGGGAAACGAGCAGTACTTC	CASSVEAVGNEQYF
TRBV5-6	TRBJ1-1	.	.	TGTGCCAGCAGCACCGGGACGGCCAACACTGAAGCTTTCTTT	CASSTGTANTEAFF
TRBV5-1	TRBJ2-5	.	.	TGCGCCAGCAGCTCCTTTTCGAATCAAGAGACCCAGTACTTC	CASSSFSNQETQYF
TRBV7-2	TRBJ2-7	.	.	TGTGCCAGCAGCTTAGGGGGAGGTCGGACCTACGAGCAGTACTTC	CASSLGGGRTYEQYF
TRBV6-6	TRBJ2-7	.	once	TGTGCCAGCAGTTACTCGGTAGGGCTGGACGAGCAGTACTTC	CASSYSVGLDEQYF
TRBV19	TRBJ1-1	.	.	TGTGCCAGTAGTATCCAGGGGCGGGGCACTGAAGCTTTCTTT	CASSIQGRGTEAFF
TRBV14	TRBJ2-3	TRBD2	.	TGTGCCAGCAGCCCACTAGCGGGGGCAGATACGCAGTATTTT	CASSPLAGADTQYF